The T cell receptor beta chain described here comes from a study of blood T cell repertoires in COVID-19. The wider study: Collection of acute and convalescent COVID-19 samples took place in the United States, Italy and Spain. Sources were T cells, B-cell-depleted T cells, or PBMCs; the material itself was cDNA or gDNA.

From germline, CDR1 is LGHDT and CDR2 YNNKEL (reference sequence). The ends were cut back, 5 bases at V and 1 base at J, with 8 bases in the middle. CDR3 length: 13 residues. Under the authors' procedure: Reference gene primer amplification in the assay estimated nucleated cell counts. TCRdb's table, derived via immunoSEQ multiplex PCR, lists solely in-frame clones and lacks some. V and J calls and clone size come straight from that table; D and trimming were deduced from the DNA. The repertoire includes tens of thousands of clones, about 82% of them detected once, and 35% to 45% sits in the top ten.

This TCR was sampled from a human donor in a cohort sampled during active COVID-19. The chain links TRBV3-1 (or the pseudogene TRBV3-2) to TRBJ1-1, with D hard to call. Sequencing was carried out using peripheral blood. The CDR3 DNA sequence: TGTGCCAGCAGCGGGAGACCGAACACTGAAGCTTTCTTT. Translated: CASSGRPNTEAFF.